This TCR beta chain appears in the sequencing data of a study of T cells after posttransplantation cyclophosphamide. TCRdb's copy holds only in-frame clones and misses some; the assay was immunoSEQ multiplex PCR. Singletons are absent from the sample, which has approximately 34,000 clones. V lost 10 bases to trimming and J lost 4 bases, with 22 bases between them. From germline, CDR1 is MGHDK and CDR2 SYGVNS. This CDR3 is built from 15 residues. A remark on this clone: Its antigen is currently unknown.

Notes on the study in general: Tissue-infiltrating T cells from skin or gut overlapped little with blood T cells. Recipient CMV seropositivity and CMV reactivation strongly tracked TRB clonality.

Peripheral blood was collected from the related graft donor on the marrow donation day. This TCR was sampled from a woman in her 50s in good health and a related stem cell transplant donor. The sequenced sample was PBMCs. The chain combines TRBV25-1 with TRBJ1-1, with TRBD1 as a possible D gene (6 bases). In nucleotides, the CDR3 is TGTGCCACCAACCGGGACAAGGGGTTATTCACTGAAGCTTTCTTT. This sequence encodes CATNRDKGLFTEAFF. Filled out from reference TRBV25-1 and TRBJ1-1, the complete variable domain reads EADIYQTPRYLVIGTGKKITLECSQTMGHDKMYWYQQDPGMELHLIHYSYGVNSTEKGDLSSESTVSRIRTEHFPLTLESARPSHTSQYLCATNRDKGLFTEAFFGQGTRLTVV.